This entry is about one T cell receptor (beta chain). This sample was taken from a study of blood T cell repertoires in COVID-19. Assay: immunoSEQ multiplex PCR; the TCRdb copy retains only in-frame clones and omits some. The profile covers about 270,000 clones, with roughly 86% appearing a single time and approximately 1.5% taken by the ten largest. V lost 2 bases and J lost 4, with 8 bases in between. The CDR3 contains 13 residues. Per germline, CDR1 ENHRY and CDR2 SYGVKD. This clonotype originated in a woman in her fifties or sixties who had recovered from COVID-19. The chain is built from TRBV10-3 and TRBJ1-2; D remains unclear. The sequenced sample was peripheral blood. This CDR3 is CAISESIVYGYTF. DNA for the CDR3: TGTGCCATCAGTGAGAGCATAGTCTATGGCTACACCTTC.